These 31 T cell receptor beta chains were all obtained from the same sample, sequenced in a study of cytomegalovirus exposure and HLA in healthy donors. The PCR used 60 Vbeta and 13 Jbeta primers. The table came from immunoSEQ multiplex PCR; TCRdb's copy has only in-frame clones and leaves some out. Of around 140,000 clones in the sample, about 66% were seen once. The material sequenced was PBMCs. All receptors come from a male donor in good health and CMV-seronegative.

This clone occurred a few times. The CDR3 nucleotides read TGTGCCACCGGGACCGGGACTTTGAGGGAGCAGTTCTTC. Its translation is CATGTGTLREQFF. The chain recombines TRBV15 with TRBJ2-1, with a tentative D call TRBD2 (6 bases). The CDR3 runs 13 residues. V dropped 8 bases and J dropped 10 bases, with 18 bases sitting between them. The germline V gene encodes CDR1 LNHNV and CDR2 YYDKDF (reference sequence).

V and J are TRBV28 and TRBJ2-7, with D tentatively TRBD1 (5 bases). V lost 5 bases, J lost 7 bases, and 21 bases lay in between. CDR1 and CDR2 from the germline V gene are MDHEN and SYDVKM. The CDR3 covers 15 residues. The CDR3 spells CASSARARGLWEQYF. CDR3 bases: TGTGCCAGCAGTGCCCGCGCTAGGGGTCTCTGGGAGCAGTACTTC.

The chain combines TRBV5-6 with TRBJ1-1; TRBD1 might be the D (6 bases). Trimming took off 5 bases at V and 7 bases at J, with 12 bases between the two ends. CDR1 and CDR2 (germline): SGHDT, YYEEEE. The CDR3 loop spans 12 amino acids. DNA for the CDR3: TGTGCCAGCAGTCGCGGACAGATTGAAGCTTTCTTT. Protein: CASSRGQIEAFF.

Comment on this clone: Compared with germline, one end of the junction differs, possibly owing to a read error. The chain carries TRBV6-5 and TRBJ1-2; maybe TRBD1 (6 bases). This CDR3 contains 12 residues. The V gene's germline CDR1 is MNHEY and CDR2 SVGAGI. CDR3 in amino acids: CASGGAGPGYPF. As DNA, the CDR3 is TGTGCCAGCGGGGGGGCCGGGCCTGGCTACCCCTTC.

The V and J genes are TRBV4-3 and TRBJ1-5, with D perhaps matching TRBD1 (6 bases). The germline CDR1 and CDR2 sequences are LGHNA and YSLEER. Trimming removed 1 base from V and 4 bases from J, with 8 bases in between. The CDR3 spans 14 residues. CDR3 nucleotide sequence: TGCGCCAGCAGCCAAGCTCAGGGGAATCAGCCCCAGCATTTT. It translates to CASSQAQGNQPQHF.

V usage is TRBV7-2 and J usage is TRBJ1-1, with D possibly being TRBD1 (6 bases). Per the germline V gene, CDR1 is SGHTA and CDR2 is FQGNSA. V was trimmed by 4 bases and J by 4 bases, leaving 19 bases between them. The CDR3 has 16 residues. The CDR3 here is CASSSYPWTASTEAFF. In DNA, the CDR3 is TGTGCCAGCAGCTCTTACCCCTGGACAGCGAGCACTGAAGCTTTCTTT. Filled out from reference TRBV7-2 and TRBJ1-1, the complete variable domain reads GAGVSQSPSNKVTEKGKDVELRCDPISGHTALYWYRQSLGQGLEFLIYFQGNSAPDKSGLPSDRFSAERTGGSVSTLTIQRTQQEDSAVYLCASSSYPWTASTEAFFGQGTRLTVV.

The CDR3 protein is CASSQEGGTGEDGGYTF. CDR3 nucleotide sequence: TGCGCCAGCAGCCAAGAGGGCGGGACAGGGGAAGACGGTGGCTACACCTTC. The chain carries TRBV4-1 and TRBJ1-2; 10 bases match TRBD1. V was pared by 0 bases and J by 7 bases, with 11 bases of the junction left unmatched. Looked up from germline, CDR1 is MGHRA and CDR2 is YSYEKL. There are 17 residues in the CDR3.

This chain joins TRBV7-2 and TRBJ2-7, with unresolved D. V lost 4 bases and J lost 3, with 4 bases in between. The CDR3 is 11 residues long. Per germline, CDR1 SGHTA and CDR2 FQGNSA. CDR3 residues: CASSSVYEQYF. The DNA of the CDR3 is TGTGCCAGCAGCTCCGTCTACGAGCAGTACTTC.

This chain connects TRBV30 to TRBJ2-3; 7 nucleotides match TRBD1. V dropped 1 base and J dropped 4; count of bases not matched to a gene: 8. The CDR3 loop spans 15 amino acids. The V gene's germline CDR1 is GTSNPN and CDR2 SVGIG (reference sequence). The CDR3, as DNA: TGTGCCTGGAGTGGCCAAGGGGGCGTGTCAGATACGCAGTATTTT. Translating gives CAWSGQGGVSDTQYF.

CDR3 residues: CASPRSSNQPQHF. The CDR3, as DNA: TGTGCCAGTCCCCGGAGTAGCAATCAGCCCCAGCATTTT. The V and J genes are TRBV19 and TRBJ1-5; D not certain. V gave up 8 bases and J gave up 0 bases, with 8 bases separating them. The CDR3 has 13 amino acids. The germline CDR1 and CDR2 sequences are LNHDA and SQIVND (reference sequence).

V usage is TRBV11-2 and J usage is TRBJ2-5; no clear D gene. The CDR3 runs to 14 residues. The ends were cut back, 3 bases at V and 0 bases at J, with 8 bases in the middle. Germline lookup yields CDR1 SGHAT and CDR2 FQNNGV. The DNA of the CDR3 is TGTGCCAGCAGCTTCAGGTTGAACCAAGAGACCCAGTACTTC. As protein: CASSFRLNQETQYF.

The CDR3 region is CSIQKLQGSYEKLFF. The CDR3, as DNA: TGCAGCATCCAAAAACTTCAGGGATCGTATGAAAAACTGTTTTTT. The J gene is TRBJ1-4, the V gene TRBV29-1, with D tentatively TRBD1 (5 bases). CDR3 length: 15 amino acids. V was trimmed by 8 bases and J by 6 bases, leaving 22 bases between them. Germline V gene data show CDR1 as SQVTM and CDR2 as ANQGSEA. Full variable domain (rest looked up from reference TRBV29-1 and TRBJ1-4): SAVISQKPSRDICQRGTSLTIQCQVDSQVTMMFWYRQQPGQSLTLIATANQGSEATYESGFVIDKFPISRPNLTFSTLTVSNMSPEDSSIYLCSIQKLQGSYEKLFFGSGTQLSVL.

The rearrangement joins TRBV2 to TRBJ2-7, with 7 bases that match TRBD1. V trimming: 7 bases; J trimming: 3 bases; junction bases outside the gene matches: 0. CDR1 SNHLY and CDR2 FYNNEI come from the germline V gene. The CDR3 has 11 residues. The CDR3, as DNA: TGTGCCAGCACAGGGGGCTACGAGCAGTACTTC. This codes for CASTGGYEQYF.

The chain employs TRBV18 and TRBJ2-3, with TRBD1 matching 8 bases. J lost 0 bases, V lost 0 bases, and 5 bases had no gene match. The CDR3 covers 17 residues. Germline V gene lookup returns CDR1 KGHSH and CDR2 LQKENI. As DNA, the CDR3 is TGTGCCAGCTCACCACCGAGACAGGGGAGAAGCACAGATACGCAGTATTTT. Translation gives CASSPPRQGRSTDTQYF.

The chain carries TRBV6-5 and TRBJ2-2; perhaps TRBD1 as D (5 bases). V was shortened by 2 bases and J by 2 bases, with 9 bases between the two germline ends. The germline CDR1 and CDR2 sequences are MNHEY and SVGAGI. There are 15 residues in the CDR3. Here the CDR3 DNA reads TGTGCCAGCAGTTACATGGGGCGCAACACCGGGGAGCTGTTTTTT. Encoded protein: CASSYMGRNTGELFF.

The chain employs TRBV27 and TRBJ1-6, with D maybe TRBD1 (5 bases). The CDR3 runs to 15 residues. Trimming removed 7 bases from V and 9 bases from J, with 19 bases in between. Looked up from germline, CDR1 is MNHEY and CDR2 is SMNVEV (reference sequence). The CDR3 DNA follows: TGTGCCAGCACCCTTTCCGGCAGGGCGGCTTCACCCCTCCACTTT. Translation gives CASTLSGRAASPLHF.

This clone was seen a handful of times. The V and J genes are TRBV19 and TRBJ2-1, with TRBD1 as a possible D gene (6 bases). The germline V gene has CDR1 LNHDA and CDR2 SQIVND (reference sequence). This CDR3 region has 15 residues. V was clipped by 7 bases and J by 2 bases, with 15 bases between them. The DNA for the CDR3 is TGTGCCAGTACGCCACAGGGAGTAACCTACAATGAGCAGTTCTTC. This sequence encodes CASTPQGVTYNEQFF.

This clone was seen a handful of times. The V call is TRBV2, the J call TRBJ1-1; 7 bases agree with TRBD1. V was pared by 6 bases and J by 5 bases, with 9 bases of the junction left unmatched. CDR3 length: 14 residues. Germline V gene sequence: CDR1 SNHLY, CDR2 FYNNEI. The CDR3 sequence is CASRGRQGGTEAFF. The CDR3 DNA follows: TGTGCCAGCAGGGGGAGACAGGGAGGTACTGAAGCTTTCTTT.

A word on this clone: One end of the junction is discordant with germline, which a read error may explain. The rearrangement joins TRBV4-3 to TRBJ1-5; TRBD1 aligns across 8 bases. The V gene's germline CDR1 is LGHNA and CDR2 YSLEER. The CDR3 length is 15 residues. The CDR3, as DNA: TGCTCCAGCAGCCAGCAGACAGGGGTGAATCAGCCCCAGCATTTT. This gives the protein CSSSQQTGVNQPQHF.

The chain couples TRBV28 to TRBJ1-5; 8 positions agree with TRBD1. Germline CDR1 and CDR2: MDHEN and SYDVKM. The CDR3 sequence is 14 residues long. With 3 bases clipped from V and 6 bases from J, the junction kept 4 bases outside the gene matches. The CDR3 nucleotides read TGTGCCAGCAGTTTTTTTACAGGGGGTCAGCCCCAGCATTTT. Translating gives CASSFFTGGQPQHF.

The CDR3 loop is CASSPTGVSSYEQYF. CDR3 sequence (DNA): TGCGCCAGCAGTCCGACAGGGGTTTCATCCTACGAGCAGTACTTC. The chain combines TRBV5-1 with TRBJ2-7; 8 positions match TRBD1. Trimming at V came to 5 bases and at J to 1 base, leaving 8 bases not matched to a gene. Germline lookup yields CDR1 SGHRS and CDR2 YFSETQ. The CDR3 has 15 amino acids.

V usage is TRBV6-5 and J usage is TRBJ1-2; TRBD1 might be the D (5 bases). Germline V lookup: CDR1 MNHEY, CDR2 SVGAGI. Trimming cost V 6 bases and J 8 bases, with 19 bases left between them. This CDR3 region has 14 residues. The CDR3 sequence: CASSVVGVARGYTF. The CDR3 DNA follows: TGTGCCAGCAGCGTGGTAGGGGTCGCACGGGGCTACACCTTC.

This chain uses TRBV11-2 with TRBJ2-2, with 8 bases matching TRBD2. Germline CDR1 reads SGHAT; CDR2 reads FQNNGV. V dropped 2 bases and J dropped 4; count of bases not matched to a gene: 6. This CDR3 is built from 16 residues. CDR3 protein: CASSLRTSRGTGELFF. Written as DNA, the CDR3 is TGTGCCAGCAGCTTACGGACTAGCAGAGGCACCGGGGAGCTGTTTTTT.

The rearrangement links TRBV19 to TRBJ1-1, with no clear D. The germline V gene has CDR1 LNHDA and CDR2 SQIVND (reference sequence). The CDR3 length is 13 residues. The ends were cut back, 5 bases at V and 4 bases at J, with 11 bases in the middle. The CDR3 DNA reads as TGTGCCAGTAGTTCGAGGGCGAGCACTGAAGCTTTCTTT. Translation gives CASSSRASTEAFF.

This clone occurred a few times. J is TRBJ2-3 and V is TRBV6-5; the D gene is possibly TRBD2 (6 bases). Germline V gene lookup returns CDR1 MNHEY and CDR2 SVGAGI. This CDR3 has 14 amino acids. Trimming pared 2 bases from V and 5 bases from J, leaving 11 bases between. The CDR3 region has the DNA TGTGCCAGCAGTTACGGGCGGGGAGGAGATACGCAGTATTTT. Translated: CASSYGRGGDTQYF.

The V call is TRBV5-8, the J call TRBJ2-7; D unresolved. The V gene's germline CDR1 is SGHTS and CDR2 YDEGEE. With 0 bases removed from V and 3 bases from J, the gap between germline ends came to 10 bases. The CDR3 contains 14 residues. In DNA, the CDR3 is TGTGCCAGCAGCTTGGGGGCAGGTTTCTACGAGCAGTACTTC. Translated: CASSLGAGFYEQYF. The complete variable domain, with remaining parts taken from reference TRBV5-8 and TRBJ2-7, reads EAGVTQSPTHLIKTRGQQATLRCSPISGHTSVYWYQQALGLGLQFLLWYDEGEERNRGNFPPRFSGRQFPNYSSELNVNALELEDSALYLCASSLGAGFYEQYFGPGTRLTVT.

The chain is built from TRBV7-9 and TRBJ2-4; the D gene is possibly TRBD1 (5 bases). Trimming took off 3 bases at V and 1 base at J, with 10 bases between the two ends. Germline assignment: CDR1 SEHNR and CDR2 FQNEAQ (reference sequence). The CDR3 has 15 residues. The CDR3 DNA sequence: TGTGCCAGCAGCTTGATCAGGGCGGCCAAAAACATTCAGTACTTC. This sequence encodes CASSLIRAAKNIQYF. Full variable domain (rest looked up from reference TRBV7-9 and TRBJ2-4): DTGVSQNPRHKITKRGQNVTFRCDPISEHNRLYWYRQTLGQGPEFLTYFQNEAQLEKSRLLSDRFSAERPKGSFSTLEIQRTEQGDSAMYLCASSLIRAAKNIQYFGAGTRLSVL.

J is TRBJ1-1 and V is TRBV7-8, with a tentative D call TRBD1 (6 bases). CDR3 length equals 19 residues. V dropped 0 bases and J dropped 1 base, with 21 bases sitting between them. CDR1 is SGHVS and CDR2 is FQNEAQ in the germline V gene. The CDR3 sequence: CASSLAGARGGGWNTEAFF. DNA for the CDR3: TGTGCCAGCAGCTTAGCTGGAGCTCGGGGGGGCGGGTGGAACACTGAAGCTTTCTTT.

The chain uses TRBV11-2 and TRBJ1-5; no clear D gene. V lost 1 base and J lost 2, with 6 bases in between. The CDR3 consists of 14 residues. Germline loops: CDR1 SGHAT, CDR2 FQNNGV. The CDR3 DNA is TGTGCCAGCAGCTTAGGGCCAGGCAATCAGCCCCAGCATTTT. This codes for CASSLGPGNQPQHF.

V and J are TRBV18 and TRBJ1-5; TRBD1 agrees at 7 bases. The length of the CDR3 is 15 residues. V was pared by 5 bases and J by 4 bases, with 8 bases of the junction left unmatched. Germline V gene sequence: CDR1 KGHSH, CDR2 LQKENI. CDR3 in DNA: TGTGCCAGCTCATCCAATACACAGGGGAATCAGCCCCAGCATTTT. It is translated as CASSSNTQGNQPQHF.

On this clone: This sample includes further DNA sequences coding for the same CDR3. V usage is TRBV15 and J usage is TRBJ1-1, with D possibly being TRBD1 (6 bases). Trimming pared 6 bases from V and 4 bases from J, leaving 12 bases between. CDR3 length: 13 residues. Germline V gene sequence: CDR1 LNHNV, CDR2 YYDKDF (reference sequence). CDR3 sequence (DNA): TGTGCCACCAGTGGTCCCAGGGGCACTGAAGCTTTCTTT. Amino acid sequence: CATSGPRGTEAFF.